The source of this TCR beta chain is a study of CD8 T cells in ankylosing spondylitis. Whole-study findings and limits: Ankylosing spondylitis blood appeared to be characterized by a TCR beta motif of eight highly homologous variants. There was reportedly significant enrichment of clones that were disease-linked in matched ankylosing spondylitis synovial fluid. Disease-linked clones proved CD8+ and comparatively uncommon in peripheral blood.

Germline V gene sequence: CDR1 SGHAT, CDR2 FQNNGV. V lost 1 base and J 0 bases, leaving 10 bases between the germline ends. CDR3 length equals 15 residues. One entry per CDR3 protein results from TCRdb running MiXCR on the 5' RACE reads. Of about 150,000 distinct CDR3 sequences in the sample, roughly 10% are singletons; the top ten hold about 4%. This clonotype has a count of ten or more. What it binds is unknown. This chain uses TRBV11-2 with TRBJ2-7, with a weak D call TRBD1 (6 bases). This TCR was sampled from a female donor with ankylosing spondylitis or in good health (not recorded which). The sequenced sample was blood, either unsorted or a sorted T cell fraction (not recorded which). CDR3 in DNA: TGTGCCAGCAGCTTAGTATGGGACACCTCCTACGAGCAGTACTTC. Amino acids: CASSLVWDTSYEQYF.